This T cell receptor beta chain was sequenced during a study of T cells after somatic rescue of genetic block. This clone was observed once. The CDR3 contains 14 residues. Germline trimming cut 6 bases from V and 5 bases from J; bases unmatched to any gene: 8. CDR1 is MNHEY, CDR2 SVGAGI, per germline. Assay: immunoSEQ multiplex PCR; the TCRdb copy retains only in-frame clones and omits some. The data show 9,500 to 15,000 clones, 71% seen once. What was sequenced was peripheral blood mononuclear cells (PBMCs). The sequence was collected from a boy between 5 and 17 years old. The chain is built from TRBV6-5 and TRBJ1-2; the match to TRBD1 covers 8 bases. The CDR3 DNA reads as TGTGCCAGCAGACCGACAGGGGCCGGGTATGGCTACACCTTC. Its translation is CASRPTGAGYGYTF.